These 26 T cell receptor beta chains share one sample of origin, sequenced in a study of shared clonotypes between healthy human individuals. Assay: immunoSEQ multiplex PCR; the TCRdb copy retains only in-frame clones and omits some. The table lists approximately 1.5 million clones, 98% of them singletons, with roughly 0.42% in the top ten. The sequencing input was naive CD4+ T cells sorted from blood. Noted subset: CD45RA+ positively selected. These receptor sequences come from a man younger than 45 in good health.

The V call is TRBV11-2, the J call TRBJ2-1, with 14 bases lining up with TRBD2. Germline lookup yields CDR1 SGHAT and CDR2 FQNNGV. The CDR3 covers 18 residues. V lost 3 bases, J lost 10 bases, and 14 bases stayed unmatched. The chain's CDR3 is CASSLGQPGTSGREEQFF. CDR3 DNA: TGTGCCAGCAGCTTGGGACAGCCCGGGACTAGCGGGAGAGAAGAGCAGTTCTTC.

The gene calls are TRBV10-2 and TRBJ2-7, with 12 bases aligning to TRBD2. The V and J ends lost 1 base and 0 bases, in that order; junction bases with no gene match: 4. Germline V CDR1 and CDR2: WSHSY, SAAADI. The CDR3 extends over 17 amino acids. The CDR3 sequence: CASSEWGLAGNSYEQYF. The CDR3 bases are TGCGCCAGCAGTGAGTGGGGACTAGCGGGTAACTCCTACGAGCAGTACTTC.

CDR3 sequence reads: CASRNLDRTSSYEQYF. Written as DNA, the CDR3 is TGTGCCAGCAGAAATTTAGACAGGACGAGCTCCTACGAGCAGTACTTC. V usage is TRBV7-9 and J usage is TRBJ2-7, with D maybe TRBD1 (6 bases). The CDR3 contains 16 residues. Germline V gene lookup returns CDR1 SEHNR and CDR2 FQNEAQ (reference sequence). Deletions cut 6 bases from V and 0 bases from J, with 18 bases between.

The chain uses TRBV6-1 and TRBJ2-1; TRBD2 is a possible D gene (6 bases). CDR1 and CDR2 from the germline V gene are MNHNS and SASEGT. The length of the CDR3 is 14 residues. V was clipped by 7 bases and J by 2 bases, with 12 bases between them. CDR3 in amino acids: CASKSGFAYNEQFF. CDR3 DNA: TGTGCCAGCAAAAGCGGGTTTGCCTACAATGAGCAGTTCTTC.

The chain has TRBV5-1 and TRBJ2-1; 7 bases are shared with TRBD2. V shed 7 bases and J 6 bases; nucleotides not matched to a gene: 13. Germline loops: CDR1 SGHRS, CDR2 YFSETQ. The CDR3 runs 15 residues. The CDR3 sequence is CASCNGAGAPNEQFF. In nucleotides, the CDR3 is TGCGCCAGCTGCAACGGGGCGGGAGCACCCAATGAGCAGTTCTTC.

The chain links TRBV19 to TRBJ2-7; 9 bases fit TRBD1. The CDR3 is made up of 13 amino acids. Germline CDR1 and CDR2: LNHDA and SQIVND (reference sequence). V was clipped by 7 bases and J by 7 bases; unmatched bases: 8. CDR3 coding DNA: TGTGCCAGTACCACAGGGGGCTTGGGAGAGCAGTACTTC. Its translation: CASTTGGLGEQYF.

Worth noting for this clone: Other DNA sequences within the sample encode an identical CDR3. This sequence joins TRBV5-1 and TRBJ2-5; D not resolved. Germline V gene lookup returns CDR1 SGHRS and CDR2 YFSETQ. Between the trimmed V and J ends, which lost 4 bases and 0 bases, there was a span of 7 bases. The CDR3 contains 13 residues. The CDR3 is CASSLGYQETQYF. CDR3 sequence (DNA): TGCGCCAGCAGCCTCGGGTACCAAGAGACCCAGTACTTC.

This rearrangement joins TRBV29-1 to TRBJ2-1; 8 positions agree with TRBD2. The CDR3 spans 16 residues. In germline, CDR1 is SQVTM, CDR2 ANQGSEA. The junction had 11 bases not matched to a gene; V was cut back by 6 bases and J by 1 base. In nucleotides, the CDR3 is TGCAGCGTCCTACGTAGCGGGACGAAGTCCTACAATGAGCAGTTCTTC. Its protein product is CSVLRSGTKSYNEQFF.

A remark on this clone: Different DNA sequences within this sample yield the same CDR3. The chain joins TRBV9 to TRBJ1-1; D gene uncertain. CDR1 and CDR2 from the germline V gene are SGDLS and YYNGEE. V lost 0 bases to trimming and J lost 3 bases, with 6 bases between them. This CDR3 region has 13 residues. The CDR3 sequence is CASSVDLDTEAFF. The CDR3 region has the DNA TGTGCCAGCAGCGTAGACTTGGACACTGAAGCTTTCTTT.

This chain uses TRBV2 with TRBJ2-7; possible D gene TRBD2, 6 bases. There are 14 residues in the CDR3. Trimming shortened V by 4 bases and J by 3 bases, and 13 bases separated the two germline ends. Germline V CDR1 and CDR2: SNHLY, FYNNEI. CDR3: CASSGGGTYYEQYF. As DNA, the CDR3 is TGTGCCAGCAGTGGCGGAGGGACTTACTACGAGCAGTACTTC.

Remarks on this clone: A much more abundant neighbour one base away suggests this may be a read error. V and J are TRBV28 and TRBJ2-3; D might be TRBD2 (5 bases). V was cut by 5 bases and J by 0 bases, with 6 bases left in between. The CDR3 covers 13 residues. The germline gives CDR1 MDHEN, CDR2 SYDVKM. CDR3 DNA: TGTGCCAGCAGTCCGGGAAGCACAGATACGCAGTATTTT. Protein sequence: CASSPGSTDTQYF.

This clone was observed once. The rearrangement joins TRBV5-1 to TRBJ2-1; D is unresolved. This CDR3 is 15 amino acids long. V gave up 4 bases and J gave up 5 bases, with 16 bases separating them. Germline V gene data show CDR1 as SGHRS and CDR2 as YFSETQ. As DNA, the CDR3 is TGCGCCAGCAGCCCGGACCGCCAAAACCACAATGAGCAGTTCTTC. This gives the protein CASSPDRQNHNEQFF.

The rearrangement uses TRBV5-4 and TRBJ1-1; no firm D call. The CDR3 extends over 14 amino acids. The V end was cut by 3 bases, the J end by 0 bases, with 9 bases between. CDR1 and CDR2 from the germline V gene are SGHNT and YYREEE (reference sequence). The CDR3 reads CASSSTIMNTEAFF. CDR3 sequence (DNA): TGTGCCAGCAGCTCGACAATTATGAACACTGAAGCTTTCTTT.

Points on this clone: This specimen includes other DNA sequences encoding the same CDR3. The chain is built from TRBV27 and TRBJ2-7; 7 nucleotides match TRBD1. Germline V gene lookup returns CDR1 MNHEY and CDR2 SMNVEV (reference sequence). V shed 4 bases, J shed 2 bases, and the junction held 5 bases outside the gene matches. The CDR3 extends over 14 amino acids. This CDR3 reads CASSSSGGPYEQYF. CDR3 bases: TGTGCCAGCAGTTCCTCAGGGGGTCCCTACGAGCAGTACTTC.

The chain links TRBV10-3 to TRBJ1-1, with D tentatively TRBD1 (5 bases). Between the trimmed V and J ends, which lost 3 bases and 5 bases, there was a span of 13 bases. Germline V CDR1 and CDR2: ENHRY, SYGVKD. This CDR3 is 14 amino acids long. As DNA, the CDR3 is TGTGCCATCAGTGATGCCAGGGTGGGAACTGAAGCTTTCTTT. The encoded protein is CAISDARVGTEAFF.

The J gene is TRBJ1-2, the V gene TRBV6-5, with D unclear. There are 12 residues in the CDR3. Trimming removed 5 bases at V and 9 bases at J, with 13 bases between. CDR1 MNHEY and CDR2 SVGAGI come from the germline V gene. CDR3 nucleotides: TGTGCCAGCAGTAAAACTTTGGGGAGCTACACCTTC. Encoded protein: CASSKTLGSYTF.

CDR3 protein: CASSLVAGGFPSYNEQFF. The CDR3 coding sequence is TGCGCCAGCAGCTTGGTAGCGGGAGGCTTCCCCTCCTACAATGAGCAGTTCTTC. The J gene is TRBJ2-1, the V gene TRBV5-1; TRBD2 agrees at 10 bases. J was trimmed by 0 bases and V by 0 bases; bases with no gene match: 6. The CDR3 sequence is 18 residues long. Germline V lookup: CDR1 SGHRS, CDR2 YFSETQ.

The chain joins TRBV5-1 to TRBJ2-1; D assignment may be TRBD1 or TRBD2 (5 bases each). This CDR3 has 14 residues. Trimming left V 9 bases short and J 9 bases short, with 22 bases between. Germline CDR1 SGHRS, CDR2 YFSETQ. The CDR3 nucleotides are TGCGCCACTTCCCAGCAGTCGTTGAGGGGTGAGCAGTTCTTC. This translates into CATSQQSLRGEQFF.

V gene TRBV19 combines with J gene TRBJ2-5; TRBD2 matches at 8 bases. The junction had 12 bases not matched to a gene; V was cut back by 5 bases and J by 7 bases. Germline V gene data show CDR1 as LNHDA and CDR2 as SQIVND (reference sequence). CDR3 length equals 15 residues. The CDR3 DNA follows: TGTGCCAGTAGTTCCGCCGGGACTAGTGGGGGGACCCAGTACTTC. This codes for CASSSAGTSGGTQYF. The whole variable domain, filled in from reference TRBV19 and TRBJ2-5, reads DGGITQSPKYLFRKEGQNVTLSCEQNLNHDAMYWYRQDPGQGLRLIYYSQIVNDFQKGDIAEGYSVSREKKESFPLTVTSAQKNPTAFYLCASSSAGTSGGTQYFGPGTRLLVL.

The CDR3 is CASARSGRAKGGTQYF. The CDR3 nucleotides are TGTGCCAGCGCTAGAAGCGGGAGGGCCAAGGGGGGTACGCAGTATTTT. V is TRBV28 and J is TRBJ2-3, with 10 bases lining up with TRBD2. The length of the CDR3 is 16 residues. Germline CDR1 MDHEN, CDR2 SYDVKM. J gave up 8 bases and V 8 bases, and 16 bases lay outside the gene matches.

V usage is TRBV6-1 and J usage is TRBJ2-7; TRBD1 matches at 7 bases. V shed 1 base, J shed 3 bases, and the junction held 6 bases outside the gene matches. Germline lookup yields CDR1 MNHNS and CDR2 SASEGT. This CDR3 comprises 15 residues. CDR3 coding DNA: TGTGCCAGCAGTGAAGACTTGGGACAGAACTACGAGCAGTACTTC. It translates to CASSEDLGQNYEQYF.

This chain joins TRBV11-2 and TRBJ1-1; D is unclear. The CDR3 loop spans 14 amino acids. Germline V gene sequence: CDR1 SGHAT, CDR2 FQNNGV. V was pared by 3 bases and J by 0 bases, with 8 bases between. The DNA for the CDR3 is TGTGCCAGCAGCTTTGATTGGGTGAACACTGAAGCTTTCTTT. Amino acids: CASSFDWVNTEAFF.

This clone appeared a few times. This chain uses TRBV5-1 with TRBJ2-1; a weak D match, TRBD1 (6 bases). The CDR3 is 17 amino acids. Germline V lookup: CDR1 SGHRS, CDR2 YFSETQ. Deletions cut 3 bases from V and 0 bases from J, with 16 bases between. The CDR3 loop reads CASSWERQAHSYNEQFF. The CDR3 DNA follows: TGCGCCAGCAGCTGGGAGAGACAGGCGCACTCCTACAATGAGCAGTTCTTC.

The chain uses TRBV10-3 and TRBJ2-7, with TRBD2 matching over 7 bases. Germline assignment: CDR1 ENHRY and CDR2 SYGVKD. The CDR3 has 15 residues. V dropped 1 base and J dropped 1; count of bases not matched to a gene: 4. This CDR3 is CAISEWRERSYEQYF. In nucleotides, the CDR3 is TGTGCCATCAGTGAGTGGCGGGAGCGATCCTACGAGCAGTACTTC.

This clone was found once. The gene calls are TRBV11-2 and TRBJ2-1; D is unresolved. CDR1 and CDR2 from the germline V gene are SGHAT and FQNNGV. The germline V and J ends were trimmed by 2 bases and 8 bases, with 4 bases remaining between them. CDR3 length: 11 amino acids. The chain's CDR3 is CASSLIHEQFF. CDR3 sequence (DNA): TGTGCCAGCAGCTTAATCCATGAGCAGTTCTTC. Using reference TRBV11-2 and TRBJ2-1 for the parts outside the CDR3, the full variable domain is EAGVAQSPRYKIIEKRQSVAFWCNPISGHATLYWYQQILGQGPKLLIQFQNNGVVDDSQLPKDRFSAERLKGVDSTLKIQPAKLEDSAVYLCASSLIHEQFFGPGTRLTVL.

The rearrangement uses TRBV19 and TRBJ2-2; 12 nucleotides match TRBD2. V lost 5 bases and J lost 0; bases outside the gene matches: 4. CDR1 is LNHDA and CDR2 is SQIVND in the germline V gene (reference sequence). There are 17 residues in the CDR3. CDR3 region: CASSGRLAGANTGELFF. CDR3 bases: TGTGCCAGTAGTGGGAGACTAGCGGGAGCGAACACCGGGGAGCTGTTTTTT.